Listed below are T cell receptor beta chains from one sample, sequenced in a study of graft-versus-host responses after intestinal transplantation. Profiling relied on immunoSEQ multiplex PCR, and the TCRdb table lists in-frame clones only, not all of them. The table lists about 97,000 clones, roughly 90% of them singletons, with around 15% in the top ten. The input for sequencing was PBMCs, taken about 440 days after intestinal transplant. The receptors were sampled from a human patient who received an intestinal transplant, so some T cells may come from the graft donor. The CDR3 runs from the conserved cysteine through the conserved F or W. Fields, in order: D gene, V gene, clone size, J gene, CDR3 protein, CDR3 DNA. D genes are given only for firm matches. Clone size is stated in some rows and not others, as once, few, many or a class when expanded.

>TRBD2|TRBV9|once|TRBJ2-1
CASSASGGRFNEQFF
TGTGCCAGCAGCGCTAGCGGGGGTAGATTTAATGAGCAGTTCTTC
>NA|TRBV5-1|NA|TRBJ2-5
CASSLRGGPRGETQYF
TGCGCCAGCAGCTTGAGAGGGGGGCCCAGAGGGGAGACCCAGTACTTC
>NA|TRBV7-3|NA|TRBJ1-1
CASSLIRHSEAFF
TGTGCCAGCAGCCTAATCCGGCATTCTGAAGCTTTCTTT
>NA|TRBV11-2|NA|TRBJ2-5
CASSPRPGTQETQYF
TGTGCCAGCAGCCCGAGACCAGGGACACAAGAGACCCAGTACTTC
>NA|TRBV13|NA|TRBJ1-1
CASSLGVGTEAFF
TGTGCCAGCAGCTTAGGGGTGGGCACTGAAGCTTTCTTT
>NA|TRBV7-7|NA|TRBJ2-5
CASSPPGSRETQYF
TGTGCTAGCAGCCCCCCAGGGTCGAGGGAGACCCAGTACTTC
>NA|TRBV7-9|NA|TRBJ2-7
CASSLNLGAYEQYF
TGTGCCAGCAGCTTAAACCTGGGAGCCTACGAGCAGTACTTC
>NA|TRBV7-3|NA|TRBJ1-1
CASSVTMNTEAFF
TGTGCCAGCAGCGTAACCATGAACACTGAAGCTTTCTTT
>NA|TRBV7-3|NA|TRBJ1-1
CASSLKGGTEAFF
TGTGCCAGCAGCTTAAAAGGGGGCACTGAAGCTTTCTTT
>NA|TRBV18|once|TRBJ1-1
CASSPGRRPSANTEAFF
TGTGCCAGCTCACCCGGACGGAGGCCGTCAGCGAACACTGAAGCTTTCTTT
>TRBD2|TRBV13|NA|TRBJ2-5
CASSLYFGGGARETQYF
TGTGCCAGCAGCTTGTATTTCGGCGGGGGGGCGCGAGAGACCCAGTACTTC
>TRBD1|TRBV6-1|NA|TRBJ2-5
CASRLSRGRETQYF
TGTGCCAGCAGGTTAAGCAGGGGGCGAGAGACCCAGTACTTC